These T cell receptor beta chains were read from a single sample in a study of blood T cell repertoires in COVID-19. Measured with immunoSEQ multiplex PCR; TCRdb has only the in-frame clones, and not every one. The table lists 250,000 to 300,000 clones, about 87% of them singletons. The sequencing sample was made of peripheral blood. The receptors were sampled from a woman aged 40 to 50 who had recovered from COVID-19. The CDR3 runs from the conserved cysteine through the conserved F or W. Each record gives: J gene, V gene, clone size, D gene, CDR3 protein, CDR3 DNA. The D gene is left open where the match is weak. Expanded clones get a size class; other rows say once, few or many, or leave the size out.

>TRBJ1-2|TRBV6-5|-|TRBD1
CASSGDRTYYGYTF
TGTGCCAGCAGCGGGGACAGGACTTACTATGGCTACACCTTC
>TRBJ2-2|TRBV11-2|once|-
CASSLDRPGLPPPGELFF
TGTGCCAGCAGCTTAGATCGTCCTGGACTCCCTCCTCCGGGGGAGCTGTTTTTT
>TRBJ1-2|TRBV5-4|-|-
CASSFGGANGYTF
TGTGCCAGCAGCTTCGGGGGGGCGAATGGCTACACCTTC
>TRBJ1-3|TRBV6-5|-|TRBD1
CASVRGLMGNTIYF
TGTGCCAGCGTCAGGGGGCTGATGGGAAACACCATATATTTT
>TRBJ2-1|TRBV27|-|TRBD2
CASSHILRGGLAGNEQFF
TGTGCCAGCAGTCACATACTTCGAGGGGGACTAGCGGGTAATGAGCAGTTCTTC
>TRBJ1-6|TRBV27|few|-
CASSPQPPGWYNSPLHF
TGTGCCAGCAGTCCGCAACCCCCGGGATGGTATAATTCACCCCTCCACTTT
>TRBJ1-2|TRBV6-5|few|TRBD1
CASSYSAGGGSGYTF
TGTGCCAGCAGTTACTCGGCAGGGGGCGGCTCTGGCTACACCTTC
>TRBJ1-2|TRBV7-9|-|-
CASSPQFYGYTF
TGTGCCAGCAGCCCCCAGTTCTATGGCTACACCTTC
>TRBJ2-7|TRBV19|-|TRBD1
CASSIRDRGQEQYF
TGTGCCAGTAGTATAAGGGACAGGGGGCAAGAGCAGTACTTC
>TRBJ2-3|TRBV7-2|once|-
CASSIIFTDTQYF
TGTGCCAGCAGCATTATATTCACAGATACGCAGTATTTT
>TRBJ1-2|TRBV3-1/TRBV3-2|-|-
CASSQEQGLDYGYTF
TGTGCCAGCAGCCAAGAACAGGGCCTGGACTATGGCTACACCTTC
>TRBJ1-1|TRBV7-3|-|-
CASSPGLNTEAFF
TGTGCCAGCAGCCCAGGGTTGAACACTGAAGCTTTCTTT
>TRBJ1-2|TRBV6-5|-|-
CASGDRLRSGYTF
TGTGCCAGCGGAGACAGGTTACGAAGTGGCTACACCTTC
>TRBJ1-4|TRBV6-2/TRBV6-3|-|-
CASSYGGRAQKLFF
TGTGCCAGCAGTTACGGGGGCAGGGCGCAAAAACTGTTTTTT
>TRBJ2-5|TRBV7-2|-|-
CASSLARVETQYF
TGTGCCAGCAGCTTAGCCAGGGTTGAGACCCAGTACTTC
>TRBJ1-3|TRBV6-1|-|-
CASSEWSRGNTIYF
TGTGCCAGCAGTGAGTGGAGCCGAGGAAACACCATATATTTT
>TRBJ2-5|TRBV5-1|once|-
CASSLISHVGETQYF
TGCGCCAGCAGCTTGATTTCACACGTTGGAGAGACCCAGTACTTC
>TRBJ1-3|TRBV5-1|-|TRBD1
CASSSRQGMYGNTIYF
TGCGCCAGCAGCTCGCGACAGGGGATGTACGGAAACACCATATATTTT
>TRBJ2-7|TRBV10-3|-|TRBD1
CAISELTGDEQYF
TGTGCCATCAGTGAACTAACAGGGGACGAGCAGTACTTC
>TRBJ2-2|TRBV4-3|-|TRBD1
CASSLRRGRTGELFF
TGCGCCAGCAGCCTGAGAAGGGGGCGCACCGGGGAGCTGTTTTTT
>TRBJ1-1|TRBV29-1|once|TRBD1
CSVASWDRGNTEAFF
TGCAGCGTTGCCAGTTGGGACAGGGGGAACACTGAAGCTTTCTTT
>TRBJ1-2|TRBV29-1|few|-
CSVNTGFSTGYTF
TGCAGCGTGAATACGGGATTTTCAACCGGCTACACCTTC
>TRBJ2-5|TRBV6-1|many|-
CASSERPPGLTQYF
TGTGCCAGCAGTGAACGGCCCCCGGGTTTGACCCAGTACTTC
>TRBJ1-4|TRBV5-1|-|-
CASSPGSATNEKLFF
TGCGCCAGCAGCCCCGGGTCCGCAACTAATGAAAAACTGTTTTTT
>TRBJ1-4|TRBV2|-|TRBD1
CASSDRGQEKLFF
TGTGCCAGCAGTGACAGGGGGCAGGAAAAACTGTTTTTT
>TRBJ2-3|TRBV5-1|-|TRBD2
CASSSGGLAGGSTDTQYF
TGCGCCAGCAGCTCTGGTGGACTAGCGGGGGGGAGCACAGATACGCAGTATTTT
>TRBJ1-2|TRBV27|-|-
CASGVYSSGSGYGYTF
TGTGCCAGCGGAGTCTACTCCAGTGGAAGCGGCTATGGCTACACCTTC
>TRBJ1-2|TRBV7-9|-|-
CASSFGQDYGYTF
TGTGCCAGCAGCTTCGGACAAGACTATGGCTACACCTTC
>TRBJ1-1|TRBV5-4|few|TRBD1
CASSSRRTGGNTEAFF
TGTGCCAGCAGCTCACGACGGACAGGGGGGAACACTGAAGCTTTCTTT
>TRBJ1-6|TRBV18|-|-
CASSPSGGWASPLHF
TGTGCCAGCTCACCATCCGGGGGATGGGCTTCACCCCTCCACTTT
>TRBJ1-5|TRBV10-3|-|-
CASSFEGDNQPQHF
TGTGCCAGCAGCTTTGAGGGAGACAATCAGCCCCAGCATTTT
>TRBJ1-5|TRBV27|-|-
CASSLSPAGDGPQHF
TGTGCCAGCAGTTTATCTCCCGCAGGGGATGGGCCCCAGCATTTT
>TRBJ2-5|TRBV5-6|-|-
CASSHGYRATGEETQYF
TGTGCCAGCAGCCACGGTTATCGAGCGACAGGAGAAGAGACCCAGTACTTC
>TRBJ2-7|TRBV4-1|-|-
CASRPMTGHSYEQYF
TGCGCCAGCAGACCAATGACGGGACACTCCTACGAGCAGTACTTC
>TRBJ2-2|TRBV5-1|-|TRBD1
CASSFEGEGANTGELFF
TGCGCCAGCAGCTTCGAGGGAGAGGGGGCTAACACCGGGGAGCTGTTTTTT
>TRBJ2-2|TRBV5-1|-|TRBD1
CASSLLQGSSRTGELFF
TGCGCCAGCAGCTTGTTACAGGGGTCGAGTAGGACCGGGGAGCTGTTTTTT
>TRBJ1-2|TRBV2|-|-
CASRTQGDVAYGYTF
TGTGCCAGCAGGACTCAGGGTGATGTGGCCTATGGCTACACCTTC
>TRBJ1-3|TRBV7-9|-|-
CASRPGGTGNTIYF
TGTGCCAGCAGACCGGGAGGGACTGGAAACACCATATATTTT
>TRBJ1-2|TRBV29-1|-|-
CSVEHIYGYTF
TGCAGCGTTGAACACATCTATGGCTACACCTTC
>TRBJ1-2|TRBV19|-|-
CASSPGWRGYTF
TGTGCCAGTAGTCCTGGTTGGAGGGGCTACACCTTC
>TRBJ1-1|TRBV2|-|-
CASSARVGNTEAFF
TGTGCCAGCAGTGCCCGGGTCGGGAACACTGAAGCTTTCTTT
>TRBJ1-5|TRBV12-3/TRBV12-4|-|-
CASSRGEGQPQHF
TGTGCCAGCAGTCGGGGGGAAGGGCAGCCCCAGCATTTT
>TRBJ2-7|TRBV27|-|-
CASSFIGGGSYEQYF
TGTGCCAGCAGTTTCATCGGGGGTGGGTCCTACGAGCAGTACTTC
>TRBJ1-5|TRBV19|-|-
CASSIVRGPQHF
TGTGCCAGTAGTATAGTAAGGGGGCCCCAGCATTTT
>TRBJ1-2|TRBV13|-|TRBD1
CASSLADRAHGYTF
TGTGCCAGCAGCTTAGCCGACAGGGCCCATGGCTACACCTTC
>TRBJ1-5|TRBV4-1|-|-
CASSQGPKIAGQPQHF
TGCGCCAGCAGCCAAGGGCCCAAAATAGCTGGACAGCCCCAGCATTTT
>TRBJ1-2|TRBV7-9|-|-
CASSLAATFYGYTF
TGTGCCAGCAGCTTAGCCGCGACATTCTATGGCTACACCTTC
>TRBJ2-7|TRBV21-1|-|-
CASSNRAGDSYEQYF
TGTGCCAGCAGCAACAGAGCGGGGGACTCCTACGAGCAGTACTTC
>TRBJ2-2|TRBV27|-|-
CASSSGPGTGELFF
TGTGCCAGCAGTTCAGGGCCAGGGACCGGGGAGCTGTTTTTT
>TRBJ1-5|TRBV30|-|TRBD1
CAWSRGRGGNQPQHF
TGTGCCTGGAGTAGGGGGCGCGGGGGCAATCAGCCCCAGCATTTT
>TRBJ1-1|TRBV13|-|-
CASSLGGGNTEAFF
TGTGCCAGCAGCTTAGGAGGGGGTAACACTGAAGCTTTCTTT
>TRBJ1-1|TRBV9|-|TRBD1
CASSGDQGEVSNTEAFF
TGTGCCAGCAGCGGAGACCAGGGGGAGGTTTCGAACACTGAAGCTTTCTTT